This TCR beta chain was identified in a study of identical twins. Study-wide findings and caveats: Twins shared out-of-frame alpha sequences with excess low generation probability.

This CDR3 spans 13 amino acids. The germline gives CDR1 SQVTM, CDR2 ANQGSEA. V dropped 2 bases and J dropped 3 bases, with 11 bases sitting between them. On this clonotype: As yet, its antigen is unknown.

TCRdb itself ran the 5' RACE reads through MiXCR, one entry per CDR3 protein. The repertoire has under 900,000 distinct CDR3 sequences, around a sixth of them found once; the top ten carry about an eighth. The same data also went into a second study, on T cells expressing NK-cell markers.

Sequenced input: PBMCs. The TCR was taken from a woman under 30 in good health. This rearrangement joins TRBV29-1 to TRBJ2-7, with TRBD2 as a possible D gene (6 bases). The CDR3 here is CSVELGGRYEQYF. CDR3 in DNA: TGCAGCGTTGAACTGGGGGGACGCTACGAGCAGTACTTC.